This T cell receptor beta chain is drawn from a study of regulatory T cells in long-lasting Graves disease. The overall study: The study enrolled newly diagnosed Graves' patients on antithyroid drugs under 3 months.

The CDR3 totals 17 residues. With 6 bases removed from V and 7 bases from J, the gap between germline ends came to 24 bases. Germline V gene sequence: CDR1 MNHNS, CDR2 SASEGT. The time point: newly diagnosed GD, antithyroid drugs for less than 3 months. PBMC-extracted RNA yielded the TCR library. This clonotype was counted ten times or more. In building TCR beta libraries, iRepertoire HTBI primers were used together with Arm-PCR of CDR3 regions. TCRdb processed the multiplex PCR reads anew with MiXCR; each CDR3 protein has one entry. Of a few hundred thousand distinct CDR3 sequences in the sample, approximately 10% were seen once. These data also featured in a second study, about T cells in Graves' hyperthyroidism and ophthalmopathy.

This chain connects TRBV6-1 to TRBJ1-4, with D unresolved. This receptor was obtained from a woman aged 18-35 years with Graves disease. The sequencing used peripheral blood mononuclear cells (PBMCs), collected at new diagnosis, from a patient treated with antithyroid drugs. CDR3 in DNA: TGTGCCAGCAGCCCCGAGAACCCTTCCCTTGAGGGTGAAAAACTGTTTTTT. It codes for CASSPENPSLEGEKLFF.